This TCR beta chain was recorded in a study of regulatory and conventional T cells in RAG deficiency. General study results and limits: Treg unique TCR beta sequences were around 100-fold fewer in Omenn syndrome and CID/AS patients than controls. In Omenn syndrome, sorted "Tregs" may be peripherally activated cells.

Germline V gives CDR1 KGHSH, CDR2 LQKENI. The V and J ends lost 2 bases and 1 base respectively, with 18 bases between them. The CDR3 is made up of 18 amino acids. Libraries were prepared by immunoSEQ multiplex PCR; TCRdb keeps only in-frame clonotypes and omits some of them. In the table there are about 46,000 clones, 80% to 90% of which are singletons. Conventional CD4+ T cells were sorted from blood as CD25-low CD127-high cells. As to this clone: Its antigen is undetermined.

The same sample was also used in a study of regulatory T cells. That source reports: The primer mix had 52 TRBV and 13 TRBJ primers.

This receptor was taken from a human donor in good health. Sequencing input: CD4+ effector T cells sorted from blood. The rearrangement uses TRBV18 and TRBJ2-1; a possible D gene is TRBD1 (6 bases). The CDR3 DNA reads TGTGCCAGCTCACCAAGCCTCAGGGGTAGTGGTTCCTACAATGAGCAGTTCTTC. Its protein is CASSPSLRGSGSYNEQFF.